This T cell receptor beta chain was recorded in a study of T cells in Graves' hyperthyroidism and ophthalmopathy (dated by TCRdb to the late 2010s). Describing the broader study: Peripheral blood was collected at initial diagnosis, before any treatment. TCR V-J signatures able to tell the groups apart were searched for in a discovery cohort of 90 to 100 patients, of whom over 40 had Graves' ophthalmopathy and some 60 had stable Graves' hyperthyroidism. Prospective prediction of ophthalmopathy was tested in an independent validation cohort consisting of about 20 hyperthyroidism patients and over 15 patients who later progressed to ophthalmopathy. The roughly 91 discovery patients were randomly divided into training and test sets at a 7:3 ratio. Thyroid tissue and blood T-cell repertoires from several Graves' hyperthyroidism patients were also compared in the study. Once sampling was done, hyperthyroidism patients were given methimazole at a starting dose of 30 mg daily, whereas ophthalmopathy patients were given high-dose intravenous methylprednisolone. TCR Vbeta CDR3 sequencing of 135 peripheral blood samples (under 45 ophthalmopathy, roughly 72 hyperthyroidism and approximately 17 progressor patients) is reported in the paper.

The V and J ends are trimmed by 5 bases and 2 bases, leaving 18 bases between them. Per the germline V gene (reference sequence), DFQATT is the CDR1 and SNEGSKA is the CDR2. The CDR3 holds 15 amino acids from the cysteine to the phenylalanine. Only the CDR3 DNA is retained, 45 bases long and in frame from the first base. Results and caveats for the whole study, not just this receptor: Most expanded thyroid clonotypes (frequency above 0.001) were also detected in blood, suggesting blood repertoires may reflect thyroid immune responses. A model built on a 13 V-J signature distinguished ophthalmopathy from stable hyperthyroidism, reaching 85% to 90% sensitivity and around 82% specificity in cross-validation and 80%/75% in testing. No statistical method was used to set the sample size in advance, and investigators knew the group allocation. During validation, the model predicted progression to ophthalmopathy a median of approximately 6 months ahead of onset, with almost 71% sensitivity and 72% to 85% specificity.

The TCR beta CDR3 regions were amplified from RNA transcripts. For the first round of RT-PCR on the TCR CDR3, the HTBI primer set was used together with the Qiagen OneStep RT-PCR kit. Libraries were constructed in a second round of multiplex PCR, after which size selection and purification were carried out. Sequencing of the libraries was done on an Illumina HiSeq2000 using paired-end 100 bp reads. On the study's bioinformatics: SOAPnuke was used to process the raw data, removing reads that contained adapters or uncalled bases, had a mean Phred below 15, or lacked an exact match to the constant primer or identifier. High-quality paired reads were merged with COPE v1.2.5, and unique nucleotide sequences were defined as clonotypes. MiTCR v1.1 was used to align clonotypes to the IMGT TRBV, TRBD and TRBJ reference segments. The analysis included only V-J combinations with a frequency above 0.0001, which together covered around 99% of the repertoires. The TCS score was defined as F50 (clonal expansion) divided by E x V (chaos), with BLOSUM62-based TCRdist calculated between CDR3 peptides within each V-J. Welch's t-statistics and random forest reduced 500 to 650 V-J features to 13, which were used in a naive Bayes classifier (R e1071). TCRdb trimmed public reads at Q25 via fastp, called clones via MiXCR and kept in-frame beta chains. Rows with one shared CDR3 protein collapse into an entry with the most common genes and DNA. V and J calls and clone size were set by TCRdb, not the authors. The sample yields 300,000 to 450,000 distinct CDR3 sequences; 15% were counted once. Around a third of the sample is taken by the ten largest.

This clonotype showed up just a few times. Its antigen is not yet known. Per-nucleotide qualities are absent, and no much larger clonotype sits a single base away. Stable Graves' hyperthyroidism was defined as the absence of progression to ophthalmopathy over 18 months of follow-up. The hyperthyroidism patients were between 18 and 65 years old and newly diagnosed, with a disease duration of less than 2 months. Exclusion was applied to patients with uncontrolled infections, other autoimmune diseases, pregnancy or lactation. Diagnoses relied on clinical symptoms, serum thyroxine and TRAb, thyroid ultrasound and orbital computed tomography. PBMCs were separated from under 11 ml of fresh peripheral blood using Ficoll-Paque density gradient centrifugation. Trizol reagent was used to extract total RNA, and RNA quality was then checked on an Agilent 2100 Bioanalyzer.

The chain couples TRBV20-1 to TRBJ1-2; TRBD1 is a possible D gene, resting on 6 matching bases. Sequencing was performed on blood. The clonotype was recovered from a woman aged 25 to 45 with Graves' hyperthyroidism. The CDR3 corresponds to CSASPSTGINYGYTF. In nucleotide form, the sequence is TGCAGTGCTTCCCCTTCGACAGGAATCAACTATGGCTACACCTTC.